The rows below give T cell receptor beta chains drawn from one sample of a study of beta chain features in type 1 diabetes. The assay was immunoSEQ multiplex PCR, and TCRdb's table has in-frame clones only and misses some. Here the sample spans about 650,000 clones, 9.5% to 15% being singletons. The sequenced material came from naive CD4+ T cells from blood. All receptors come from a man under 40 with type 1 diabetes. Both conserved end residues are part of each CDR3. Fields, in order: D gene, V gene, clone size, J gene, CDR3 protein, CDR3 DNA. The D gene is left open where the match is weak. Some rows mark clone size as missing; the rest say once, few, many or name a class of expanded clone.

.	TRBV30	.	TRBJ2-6	CAWAMGGGANVLTF	TGTGCCTGGGCCATGGGTGGAGGGGCCAACGTCCTGACTTTC
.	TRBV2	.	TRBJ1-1	CASSEGENTEAFF	TGTGCCAGCAGTGAAGGGGAAAACACTGAAGCTTTCTTT
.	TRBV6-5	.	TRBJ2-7	CASQRAGQNYEQYF	TGTGCCAGCCAACGGGCGGGACAGAACTACGAGCAGTACTTC
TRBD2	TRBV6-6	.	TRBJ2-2	CASSYTGGGPTGELFF	TGTGCCAGCAGTTACACGGGCGGGGGGCCCACCGGGGAGCTGTTTTTT
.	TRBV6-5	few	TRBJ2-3	CASRGDSTDTQYF	TGTGCCAGCCGTGGGGATAGCACAGATACGCAGTATTTT
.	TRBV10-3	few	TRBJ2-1	CAISESVGTSYEQFF	TGTGCCATCAGTGAGTCGGTCGGCACTAGCTATGAGCAGTTCTTC
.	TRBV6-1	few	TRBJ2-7	CASSEARNYEQYF	TGTGCCAGCAGTGAAGCCCGGAATTACGAGCAGTACTTC
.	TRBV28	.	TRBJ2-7	CASRKWDGEQYF	TGTGCCAGCAGAAAGTGGGATGGCGAGCAGTACTTC
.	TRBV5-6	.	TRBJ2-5	CASSFRSSGPRGETQYF	TGTGCCAGCAGCTTTAGGTCGTCCGGACCTCGTGGGGAGACCCAGTACTTC
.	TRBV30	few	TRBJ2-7	CAWKGIGKEQYF	TGTGCCTGGAAGGGGATAGGGAAGGAGCAGTACTTC
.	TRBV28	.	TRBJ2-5	CASSTGDVRTQYF	TGTGCCAGCAGCACGGGAGACGTGAGGACCCAGTACTTC
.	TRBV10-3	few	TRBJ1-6	CAISESGSGGSPLHF	TGTGCCATCAGTGAGTCCGGATCGGGAGGTTCACCCCTCCACTTT
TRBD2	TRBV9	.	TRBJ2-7	CASSVGAGSYEQYF	TGTGCCAGCAGCGTAGGAGCGGGATCCTACGAGCAGTACTTC
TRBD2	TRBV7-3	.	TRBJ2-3	CASSLRSGGTDTQYF	TGTGCCAGCAGCTTACGAAGCGGGGGGACAGATACGCAGTATTTT
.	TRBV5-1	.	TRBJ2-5	CASSLGTNQETQYF	TGCGCCAGCAGCTTGGGGACGAACCAAGAGACCCAGTACTTC
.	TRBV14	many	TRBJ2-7	CASSQAMLQYF	TGTGCCAGCAGCCAAGCGATGCTCCAGTACTTC
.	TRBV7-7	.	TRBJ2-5	CASRGQTETQYF	TGTGCTAGCAGAGGACAGACAGAGACCCAGTACTTC
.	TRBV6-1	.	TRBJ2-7	CASTAQAAYEQYF	TGTGCCAGCACCGCACAGGCCGCCTACGAGCAGTACTTC
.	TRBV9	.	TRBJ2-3	CASSVGEATYTQYF	TGTGCCAGCAGCGTAGGAGAAGCCACCTATACGCAGTATTTT
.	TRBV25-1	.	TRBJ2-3	CASSEYSGTDTQYF	TGTGCCAGCAGTGAATATTCCGGCACAGATACGCAGTATTTT
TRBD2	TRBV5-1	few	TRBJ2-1	CASSLEASGYNEQFF	TGCGCCAGCAGCTTGGAGGCTAGCGGTTACAATGAGCAGTTCTTC
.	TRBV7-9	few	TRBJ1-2	CASSLVAVYGYTF	TGTGCCAGCAGCTTAGTAGCAGTCTATGGCTACACCTTC
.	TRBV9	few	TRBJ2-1	CASSVIGGEQFF	TGTGCCAGCAGCGTAATAGGGGGTGAGCAGTTCTTC
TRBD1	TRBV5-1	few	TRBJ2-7	CASSEGQPYEQYF	TGCGCCAGCAGCGAGGGACAGCCCTACGAGCAGTACTTC
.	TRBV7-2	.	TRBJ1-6	CASSLLNSPLHF	TGTGCCAGCAGCCTGCTGAATTCACCCCTCCACTTT
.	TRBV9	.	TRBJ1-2	CASSVVEELNYGYTF	TGTGCCAGCAGCGTAGTCGAAGAGTTGAACTATGGCTACACCTTC
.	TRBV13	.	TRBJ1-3	CASSLYTTGPGNTIYF	TGTGCCAGCAGCTTATACACCACGGGGCCTGGAAACACCATATATTTT
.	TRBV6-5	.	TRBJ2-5	CASRPDTQETQYF	TGTGCCAGCAGACCCGATACCCAAGAGACCCAGTACTTC
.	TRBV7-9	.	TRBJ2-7	CASSPSVGTSYEQYF	TGTGCCAGCAGCCCCTCGGTTGGAACCTCCTACGAGCAGTACTTC
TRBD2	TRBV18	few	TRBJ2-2	CASSPGLADNTGELFF	TGTGCCAGCTCACCGGGACTAGCGGATAACACCGGGGAGCTGTTTTTT
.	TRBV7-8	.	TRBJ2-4	CASSPESRRMAKNIQYF	TGTGCCAGCAGCCCGGAGTCGAGGAGGATGGCCAAAAACATTCAGTACTTC
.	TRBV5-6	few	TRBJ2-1	CASSLDLGPPYNEQFF	TGTGCCAGCAGCTTGGACTTGGGCCCCCCCTACAATGAGCAGTTCTTC
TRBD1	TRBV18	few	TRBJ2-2	CASSPDRANTGELFF	TGTGCCAGCTCACCAGACAGGGCGAACACCGGGGAGCTGTTTTTT
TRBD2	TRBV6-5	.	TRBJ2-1	CASSFGGAGDNEQFF	TGTGCCAGCAGCTTCGGGGGGGCTGGAGACAATGAGCAGTTCTTC
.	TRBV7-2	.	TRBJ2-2	CASSVHGSGNTGELFF	TGTGCCAGCAGCGTCCATGGTAGCGGGAACACCGGGGAGCTGTTTTTT
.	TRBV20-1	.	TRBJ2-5	CSASGEETQYF	TGCAGTGCTAGCGGGGAGGAGACCCAGTACTTC
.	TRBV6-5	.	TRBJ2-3	CASRRSSGTIHTQYF	TGTGCCAGCAGACGATCATCCGGGACAATCCATACGCAGTATTTT
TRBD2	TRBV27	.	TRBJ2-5	CASSLAGGGSRETQYF	TGTGCCAGCAGTTTGGCCGGGGGGGGTTCTCGAGAGACCCAGTACTTC
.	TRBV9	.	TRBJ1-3	CASSVGLQGAGNTIYF	TGTGCCAGCAGCGTAGGGCTGCAGGGCGCTGGAAACACCATATATTTT
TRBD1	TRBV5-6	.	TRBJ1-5	CASSSGQGSNQPQHF	TGTGCCAGCAGTTCGGGACAGGGGAGCAATCAGCCCCAGCATTTT
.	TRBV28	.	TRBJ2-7	CASMVATFGYEQYF	TGTGCCAGCATGGTCGCAACCTTTGGTTACGAGCAGTACTTC
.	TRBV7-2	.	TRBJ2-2	CASIVQGGLAGELFF	TGTGCCAGCATCGTCCAGGGGGGGCTCGCCGGGGAGCTGTTTTTT
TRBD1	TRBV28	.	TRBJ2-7	CASSMGQGAYEQYF	TGTGCCAGCAGCATGGGGCAGGGGGCGTATGAGCAGTACTTC
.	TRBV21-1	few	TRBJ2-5	CASSKERGSPQETQYF	TGTGCCAGCAGCAAAGAAAGGGGGAGTCCTCAAGAGACCCAGTACTTC
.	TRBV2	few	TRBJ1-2	CASSVTEPNLKGYTF	TGTGCCAGCAGTGTCACTGAGCCTAATCTTAAGGGCTACACCTTC